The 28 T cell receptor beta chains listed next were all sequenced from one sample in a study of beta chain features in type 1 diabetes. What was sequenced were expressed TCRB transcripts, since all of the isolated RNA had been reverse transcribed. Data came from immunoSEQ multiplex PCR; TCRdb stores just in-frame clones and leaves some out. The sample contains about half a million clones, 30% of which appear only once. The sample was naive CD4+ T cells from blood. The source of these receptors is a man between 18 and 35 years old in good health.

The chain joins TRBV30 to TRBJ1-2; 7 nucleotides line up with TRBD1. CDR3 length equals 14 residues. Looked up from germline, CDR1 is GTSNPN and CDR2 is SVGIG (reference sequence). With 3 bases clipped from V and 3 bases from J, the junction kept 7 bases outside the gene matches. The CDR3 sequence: CAWSTGVGDYGYTF. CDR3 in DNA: TGTGCCTGGAGCACAGGGGTAGGGGACTATGGCTACACCTTC.

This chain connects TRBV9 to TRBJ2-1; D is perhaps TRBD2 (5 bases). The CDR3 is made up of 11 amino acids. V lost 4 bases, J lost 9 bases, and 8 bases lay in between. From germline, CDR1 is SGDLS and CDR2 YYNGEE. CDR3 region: CASSPGGEQFF. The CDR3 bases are TGTGCCAGCAGCCCAGGAGGTGAGCAGTTCTTC.

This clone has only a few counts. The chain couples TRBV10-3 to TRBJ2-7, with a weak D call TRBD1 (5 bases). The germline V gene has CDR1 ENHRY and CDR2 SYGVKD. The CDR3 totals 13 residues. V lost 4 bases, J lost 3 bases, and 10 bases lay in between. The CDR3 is CAISGGLGYEQYF. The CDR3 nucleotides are TGTGCCATCAGTGGGGGCTTGGGCTACGAGCAGTACTTC.

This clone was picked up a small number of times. This CDR3 is CASSVTSAYTGELFF. CDR3 sequence (DNA): TGTGCCAGCAGCGTTACTAGCGCCTACACCGGGGAGCTGTTTTTT. The chain combines TRBV9 with TRBJ2-2; 7 bases align to TRBD2. The CDR3 is made up of 15 amino acids. Trimming removed 2 bases from V and 3 bases from J; junction bases left unmatched: 4. Germline loops: CDR1 SGDLS, CDR2 YYNGEE.

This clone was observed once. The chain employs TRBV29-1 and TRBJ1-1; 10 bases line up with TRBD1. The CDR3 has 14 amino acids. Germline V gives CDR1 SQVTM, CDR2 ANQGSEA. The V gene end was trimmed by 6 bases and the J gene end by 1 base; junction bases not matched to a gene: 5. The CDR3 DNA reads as TGCAGCGTCGCATGGGACAGGGGGAACACTGAAGCTTTCTTT. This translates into CSVAWDRGNTEAFF.

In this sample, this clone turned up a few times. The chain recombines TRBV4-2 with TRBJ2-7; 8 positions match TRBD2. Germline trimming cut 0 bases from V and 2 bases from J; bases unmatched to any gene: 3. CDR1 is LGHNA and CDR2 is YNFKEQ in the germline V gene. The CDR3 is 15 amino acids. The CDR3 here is CASSQETSVTYEQYF. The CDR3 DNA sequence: TGTGCCAGCAGCCAAGAGACTAGCGTAACCTACGAGCAGTACTTC.

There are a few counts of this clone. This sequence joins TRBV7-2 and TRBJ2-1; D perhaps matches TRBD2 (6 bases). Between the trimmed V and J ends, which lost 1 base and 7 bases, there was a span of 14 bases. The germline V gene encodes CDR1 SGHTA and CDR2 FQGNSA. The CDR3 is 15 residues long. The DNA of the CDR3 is TGTGCCAGCAGCTTAGTTACGGGAGCGTCGAATGAGCAGTTCTTC. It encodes CASSLVTGASNEQFF.

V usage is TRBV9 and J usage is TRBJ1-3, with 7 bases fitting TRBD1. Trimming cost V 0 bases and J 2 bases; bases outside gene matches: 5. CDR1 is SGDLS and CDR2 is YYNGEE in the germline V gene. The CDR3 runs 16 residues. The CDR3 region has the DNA TGTGCCAGCAGCGTAGGGACAGGTCTCGCTGGAAACACCATATATTTT. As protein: CASSVGTGLAGNTIYF.

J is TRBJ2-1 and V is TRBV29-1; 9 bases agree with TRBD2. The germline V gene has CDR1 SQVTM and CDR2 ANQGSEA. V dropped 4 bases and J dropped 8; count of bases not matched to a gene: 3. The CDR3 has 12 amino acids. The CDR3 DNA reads TGCAGCGTTGTAGGGACTAGCCATGAGCAGTTCTTC. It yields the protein CSVVGTSHEQFF.

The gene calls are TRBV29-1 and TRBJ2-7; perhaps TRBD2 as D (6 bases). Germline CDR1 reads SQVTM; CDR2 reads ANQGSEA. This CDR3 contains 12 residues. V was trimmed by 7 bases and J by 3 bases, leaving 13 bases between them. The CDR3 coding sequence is TGCAGCGCTAAAGGTAGCGGCTACGAGCAGTACTTC. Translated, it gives CSAKGSGYEQYF.

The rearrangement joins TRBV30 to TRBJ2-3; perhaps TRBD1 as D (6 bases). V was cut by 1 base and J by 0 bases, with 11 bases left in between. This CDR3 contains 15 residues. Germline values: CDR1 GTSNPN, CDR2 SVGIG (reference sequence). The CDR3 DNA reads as TGTGCCTGGAGTGCCGGACAGACGAGCACAGATACGCAGTATTTT. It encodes CAWSAGQTSTDTQYF.

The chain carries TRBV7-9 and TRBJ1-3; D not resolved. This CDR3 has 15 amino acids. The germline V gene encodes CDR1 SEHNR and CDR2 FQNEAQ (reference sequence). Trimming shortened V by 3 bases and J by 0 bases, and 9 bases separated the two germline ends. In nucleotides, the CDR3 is TGTGCCAGCAGCTTTAAGGAAAGCTCTGGAAACACCATATATTTT. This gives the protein CASSFKESSGNTIYF. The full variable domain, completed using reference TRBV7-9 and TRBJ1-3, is DTGVSQNPRHKITKRGQNVTFRCDPISEHNRLYWYRQTLGQGPEFLTYFQNEAQLEKSRLLSDRFSAERPKGSFSTLEIQRTEQGDSAMYLCASSFKESSGNTIYFGEGSWLTVV.

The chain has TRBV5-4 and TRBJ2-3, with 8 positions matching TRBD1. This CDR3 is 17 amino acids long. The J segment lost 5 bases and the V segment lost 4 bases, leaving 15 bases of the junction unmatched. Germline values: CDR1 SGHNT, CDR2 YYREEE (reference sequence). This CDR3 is CASSPKDRALVVDTQYF. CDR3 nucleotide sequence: TGTGCCAGCAGCCCAAAGGACAGGGCGCTTGTGGTAGATACGCAGTATTTT.

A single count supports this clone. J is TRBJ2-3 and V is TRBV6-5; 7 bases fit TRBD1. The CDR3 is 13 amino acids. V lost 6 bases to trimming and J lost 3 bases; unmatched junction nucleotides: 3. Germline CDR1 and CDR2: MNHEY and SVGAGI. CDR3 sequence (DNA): TGTGCCAGCAGGAGACAGGGTACAGATACGCAGTATTTT. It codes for CASRRQGTDTQYF.

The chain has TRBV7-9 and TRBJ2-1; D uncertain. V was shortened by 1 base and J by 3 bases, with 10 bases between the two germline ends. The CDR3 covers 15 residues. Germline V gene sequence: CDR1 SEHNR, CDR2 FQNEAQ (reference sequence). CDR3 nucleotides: TGTGCCAGCAGCTTAGTTAGCCTGATCTACAATGAGCAGTTCTTC. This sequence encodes CASSLVSLIYNEQFF.

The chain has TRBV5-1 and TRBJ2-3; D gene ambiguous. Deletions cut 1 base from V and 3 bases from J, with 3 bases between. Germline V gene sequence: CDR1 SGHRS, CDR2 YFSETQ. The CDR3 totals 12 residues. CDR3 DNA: TGCGCCAGCAGCTTGAAAACAGATACGCAGTATTTT. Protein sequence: CASSLKTDTQYF.

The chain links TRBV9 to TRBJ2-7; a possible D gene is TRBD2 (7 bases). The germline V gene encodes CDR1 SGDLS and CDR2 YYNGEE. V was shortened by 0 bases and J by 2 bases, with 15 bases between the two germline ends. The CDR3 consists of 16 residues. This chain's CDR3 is CASSVADWGGPYEQYF. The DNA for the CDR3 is TGTGCCAGCAGCGTAGCGGATTGGGGGGGCCCCTACGAGCAGTACTTC.

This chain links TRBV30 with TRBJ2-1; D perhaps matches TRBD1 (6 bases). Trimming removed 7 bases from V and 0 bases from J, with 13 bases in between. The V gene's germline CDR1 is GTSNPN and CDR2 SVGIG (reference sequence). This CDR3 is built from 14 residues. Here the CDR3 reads CASRTVSSYNEQFF. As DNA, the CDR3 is TGTGCCTCAAGGACAGTTAGCTCCTACAATGAGCAGTTCTTC.

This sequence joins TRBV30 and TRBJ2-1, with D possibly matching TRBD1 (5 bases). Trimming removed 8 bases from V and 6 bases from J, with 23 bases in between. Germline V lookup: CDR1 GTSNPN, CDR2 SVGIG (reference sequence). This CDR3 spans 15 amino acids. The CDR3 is CAPPGGRGCGNEQFF. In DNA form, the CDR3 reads TGTGCCCCCCCGGGTGGAAGGGGATGCGGCAATGAGCAGTTCTTC.

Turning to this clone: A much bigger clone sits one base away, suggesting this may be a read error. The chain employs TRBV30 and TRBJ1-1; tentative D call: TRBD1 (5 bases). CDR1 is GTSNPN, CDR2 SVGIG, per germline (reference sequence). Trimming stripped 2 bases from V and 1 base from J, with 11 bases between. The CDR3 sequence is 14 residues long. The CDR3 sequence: CAWSMQGTNTEAFF. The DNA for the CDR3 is TGTGCCTGGAGTATGCAGGGCACGAACACTGAAGCTTTCTTT.

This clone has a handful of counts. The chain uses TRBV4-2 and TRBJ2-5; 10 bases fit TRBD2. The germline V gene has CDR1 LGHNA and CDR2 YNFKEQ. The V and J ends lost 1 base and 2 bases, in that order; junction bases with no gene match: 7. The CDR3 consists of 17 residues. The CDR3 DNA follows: TGTGCCAGCAGCCAAGGGAGCGGGAGGGCCGATCAAGAGACCCAGTACTTC. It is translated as CASSQGSGRADQETQYF.

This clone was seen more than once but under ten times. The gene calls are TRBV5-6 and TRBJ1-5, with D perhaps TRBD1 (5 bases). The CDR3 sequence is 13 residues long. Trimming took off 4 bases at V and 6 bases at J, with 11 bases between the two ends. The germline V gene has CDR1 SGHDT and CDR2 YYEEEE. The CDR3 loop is CASSQGEGQPQHF. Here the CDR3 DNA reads TGTGCCAGCAGCCAAGGGGAAGGTCAGCCCCAGCATTTT. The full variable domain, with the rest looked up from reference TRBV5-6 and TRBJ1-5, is DAGVTQSPTHLIKTRGQQVTLRCSPKSGHDTVSWYQQALGQGPQFIFQYYEEEERQRGNFPDRFSGHQFPNYSSELNVNALLLGDSALYLCASSQGEGQPQHFGDGTRLSIL.

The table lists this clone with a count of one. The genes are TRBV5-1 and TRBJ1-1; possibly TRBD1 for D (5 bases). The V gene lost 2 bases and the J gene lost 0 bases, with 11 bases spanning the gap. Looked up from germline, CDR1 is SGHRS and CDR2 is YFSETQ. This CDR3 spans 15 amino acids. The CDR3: CASSFPGQMNTEAFF. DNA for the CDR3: TGCGCCAGCAGCTTCCCAGGGCAGATGAACACTGAAGCTTTCTTT.

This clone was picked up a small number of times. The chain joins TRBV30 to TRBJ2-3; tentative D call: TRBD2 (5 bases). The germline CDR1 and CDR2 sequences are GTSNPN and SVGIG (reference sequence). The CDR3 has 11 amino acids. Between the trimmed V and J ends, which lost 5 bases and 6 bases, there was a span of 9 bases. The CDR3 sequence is CAWQRRDTQYF. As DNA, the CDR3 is TGTGCCTGGCAACGGAGGGATACGCAGTATTTT.

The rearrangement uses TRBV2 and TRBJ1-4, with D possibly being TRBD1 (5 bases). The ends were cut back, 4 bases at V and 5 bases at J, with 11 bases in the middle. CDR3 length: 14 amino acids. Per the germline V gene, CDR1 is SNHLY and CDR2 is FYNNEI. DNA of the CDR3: TGTGCCAGCAGTGTTGACAGAGGAAATGAAAAACTGTTTTTT. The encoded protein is CASSVDRGNEKLFF.

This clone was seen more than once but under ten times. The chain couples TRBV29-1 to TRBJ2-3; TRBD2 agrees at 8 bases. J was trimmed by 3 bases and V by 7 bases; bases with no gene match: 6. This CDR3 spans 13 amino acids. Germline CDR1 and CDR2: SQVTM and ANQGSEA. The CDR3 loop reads CSALIAGTDTQYF. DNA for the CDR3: TGCAGCGCTCTGATAGCGGGGACAGATACGCAGTATTTT.

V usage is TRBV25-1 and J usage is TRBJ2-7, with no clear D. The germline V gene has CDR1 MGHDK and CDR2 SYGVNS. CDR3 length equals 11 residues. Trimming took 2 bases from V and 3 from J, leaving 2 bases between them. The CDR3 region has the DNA TGTGCCAGCAGTGAAAGCTACGAGCAGTACTTC. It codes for CASSESYEQYF.

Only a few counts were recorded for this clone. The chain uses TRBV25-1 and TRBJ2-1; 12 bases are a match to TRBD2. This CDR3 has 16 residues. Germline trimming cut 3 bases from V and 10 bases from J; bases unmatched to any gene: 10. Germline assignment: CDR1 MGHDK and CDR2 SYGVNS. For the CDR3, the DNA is TGTGCCAGCAGTGAGCGGGAGACTAGCGGGAGTGACGAGCAGTTCTTC. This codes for CASSERETSGSDEQFF.